This T cell receptor beta chain is drawn from a study of CD8 T cells in Susac syndrome (dated by TCRdb to about 2019). With respect to the entire study: Repertoire sequencing was used to test whether CD8+ T cell activation and differentiation in Susac syndrome was antigen driven.

With respect to this clonotype: The specificity of this receptor is unknown. No base quality values were provided; no much bigger clone lies one nucleotide off.

General study outcomes and caveats: The study acknowledged that relatively few individuals were included in the TCR sequencing and HLA analysis.

RNA was extracted using the RNeasy kit, and roughly 0.5 to 1 microgram was reverse transcribed with random hexamers. The immunoSEQ multiplex PCR assay, which covers 54 Vbeta and 13 Jbeta segments, was used to amplify TCR beta CDR3 regions. PCR amplification bias was corrected by using a synthetic template baseline for primer optimization and computational correction. The study's processing was this. Only productive sequences were kept, with reads annotated to V, D and J genes according to IMGT and analyzed in immunoSEQ Analyzer. Clonality was calculated as one minus the Shannon entropy normalized by log2 of the number of productive unique sequences. Public and private clones were assessed among the 100 most prevalent clones of each patient and control. Susac-specific clones were defined as absent from healthy and MS cohorts, 1052 published viral clones and other ImmuneACCESS disease sequences. TCRdb cleaned the public reads at Q25 with fastp, built clones with MiXCR and kept in-frame beta chains. Entries are consolidated by CDR3 protein sequence, retaining the most common genes and DNA. These V and J calls rely on TCRdb rather than the paper's analysis. In this sample the table shows approximately 110,000 distinct CDR3 sequences, 90% to 98% of which occur a single time. The top ten clonotypes cover 0.096% of the sample.

Peripheral blood CD8+ and CD4+ T cells from healthy donors, Susac syndrome patients and multiple sclerosis patients were profiled by high-throughput TCR beta sequencing. Healthy donors were included as age- and sex-matched controls. Bulk CD8+ and CD4+ T cells were purified by magnetic negative isolation, whereas CD8+ TEMRA cells were enriched by FACS. Blood was drawn into EDTA tubes, processed within 24 hours, and PBMCs were isolated by density gradient centrifugation. PBMCs destined for TCR sequencing were cryopreserved in liquid nitrogen and later thawed in a 37 °C water bath. A purity of at least 90% was achieved for sorted or isolated CD4+, CD8+ and CD8+ TEMRA cells. The sequencing sample was made of CD4+ T cells from PBMCs. The source of this sequence is a human donor in good health.

The nucleotide sequence is given as TGCGCCAGCAGCCAAGTGCGCTACTCCTACAATGAGCAGTTCTTC. It translates as CASSQVRYSYNEQFF. Recombination connected TRBV4-3 to TRBJ2-1, with the D gene uncertain. V lost 1 base and J lost 0 bases; the stretch between them is 7 bases long. From the germline V gene, CDR1 is LGHNA and CDR2 is YSLEER. The CDR3 measures 15 amino acids from cysteine to phenylalanine. The sequence is cut down to CDR3 DNA, 45 bases in frame from base 1.